The 29 T cell receptor beta chains reported below all come from one sample, sequenced in a study of T-cell memory formation after mild COVID-19. Each CDR3 protein gets one entry after TCRdb re-called the 5' RACE reads with MiXCR. The sample consists of roughly 500,000 distinct CDR3 sequences, roughly 20% of them appearing once. The sequencing input was PBMCs or a T cell subset sorted from them (not recorded which). The receptor set was obtained from an adult woman who had mild COVID-19 (a few samples of this study predate the infection). Cell type and time point are not known.

This chain connects TRBV12-3 or TRBV12-4 to TRBJ2-2, with 9 bases fitting TRBD2. Trimming took 3 bases from V and 6 from J; bases not matched to a gene: 8. This CDR3 is built from 16 residues. The DNA of the CDR3 is TGTGCCAGCAGTTTCTCGTCTCTAGCGGGGCCCGGGGAGCTGTTTTTT. The encoded protein is CASSFSSLAGPGELFF.

This clonotype was seen a handful of times. The chain recombines TRBV9 with TRBJ1-1; 11 nucleotides align to TRBD1. Germline CDR1 SGDLS, CDR2 YYNGEE. After removal of 5 bases from V and 4 bases from J, the junction contained 7 bases not matched to a gene. The CDR3 spans 15 residues. CDR3 sequence: CASSAGQGGVTEAFF. CDR3 nucleotide sequence: TGTGCCAGCAGTGCGGGACAGGGGGGGGTCACTGAAGCTTTCTTT.

The chain carries TRBV6-6 and TRBJ2-7, with D tentatively TRBD1 (6 bases). Germline CDR1 MNHNY, CDR2 SVGAGI (reference sequence). The germline V and J ends were trimmed by 6 bases and 0 bases, with 12 bases remaining between them. This CDR3 has 14 residues. CDR3 loop: CASRLDSVSYEQYF. CDR3 sequence (DNA): TGTGCCAGCAGGCTGGACAGTGTCTCCTACGAGCAGTACTTC.

This clonotype has more than one count but fewer than ten. The gene calls are TRBV9 and TRBJ1-3; no clear D gene. Germline CDR1 is SGDLS and CDR2 is YYNGEE. The CDR3 consists of 16 residues. V lost 0 bases and J 4 bases, leaving 14 bases between the germline ends. The CDR3 sequence is CASSVEHSGPGNTIYF. DNA of the CDR3: TGTGCCAGCAGCGTAGAACACAGTGGCCCGGGAAACACCATATATTTT.

The V and J genes are TRBV24-1 and TRBJ2-3; 10 bases are shared with TRBD1. CDR1 is KGHDR, CDR2 SFDVKD, per germline. The V and J ends lost 3 bases and 4 bases, in that order; junction bases with no gene match: 9. The CDR3 consists of 17 residues. The CDR3 is CATSDAGTGESPDTQYF. CDR3 DNA: TGTGCCACCAGTGATGCCGGGACAGGGGAATCTCCAGATACGCAGTATTTT.

A few counts support this clonotype. The chain joins TRBV5-5 to TRBJ2-3, with D possibly matching TRBD2 (6 bases). With 6 bases removed from V and 4 bases from J, the gap between germline ends came to 18 bases. CDR3 length equals 15 residues. The V gene's germline CDR1 is SGHKS and CDR2 YYEKEE (reference sequence). In nucleotides, the CDR3 is TGTGCCAGCAACAAACGTCCGGGAGCGGCAGATACGCAGTATTTT. Its translation: CASNKRPGAADTQYF.

The table lists this clonotype with a few counts. The rearrangement joins TRBV12-5 to TRBJ2-1; D gene unclear. V lost 1 base, J lost 5 bases, and 3 bases lay in between. Looked up from germline, CDR1 is LGHNT and CDR2 is FRNRAP. This CDR3 comprises 12 residues. CDR3 region: CASGLGNNEQFF. CDR3 nucleotides: TGTGCTAGTGGTTTGGGGAACAATGAGCAGTTCTTC.

The gene calls are TRBV7-2 and TRBJ1-4; TRBD1 agrees at 10 bases. Trimming cost V 6 bases and J 2 bases; bases outside gene matches: 6. Germline CDR1 reads SGHTA; CDR2 reads FQGNSA. This CDR3 is built from 16 residues. CDR3 nucleotide sequence: TGTGCCAGCAGTCGCCGGGACAGGGGCACTAATGAAAAACTGTTTTTT. Translating it yields CASSRRDRGTNEKLFF.

The rearrangement joins TRBV29-1 to TRBJ2-5; D is possibly TRBD2 (6 bases). The CDR3 contains 13 residues. Between the trimmed V and J ends, which lost 6 bases and 4 bases, there was a span of 15 bases. Germline V lookup: CDR1 SQVTM, CDR2 ANQGSEA. The CDR3 loop is CSVRGGAGETQYF. The CDR3 region has the DNA TGCAGCGTACGAGGAGGGGCCGGAGAGACCCAGTACTTC.

The rearrangement joins TRBV9 to TRBJ2-5, with 9 bases aligning to TRBD2. CDR1 SGDLS and CDR2 YYNGEE come from the germline V gene. The CDR3 contains 16 residues. The junction had 4 bases not matched to a gene; V was cut back by 0 bases and J by 1 base. CDR3 loop: CASSVGLAGLQETQYF. The CDR3 DNA reads TGTGCCAGCAGCGTAGGGCTAGCGGGGCTCCAAGAGACCCAGTACTTC.

CDR3 sequence reads: CASSLARGGDAFYEQYF. In DNA, the CDR3 is TGCGCCAGCAGCTTGGCCCGGGGCGGGGACGCATTCTACGAGCAGTACTTC. The rearrangement joins TRBV5-1 to TRBJ2-7; a possible D gene is TRBD2 (6 bases). Germline CDR1 and CDR2: SGHRS and YFSETQ. The CDR3 runs 17 residues. The germline V and J ends were trimmed by 0 bases and 3 bases, with 19 bases remaining between them.

This clonotype was detected only a few times. This chain uses TRBV10-3 with TRBJ2-7; 7 bases line up with TRBD1. The ends lost 6 bases at V and 2 bases at J; junction bases unmatched: 10. Germline V gene lookup returns CDR1 ENHRY and CDR2 SYGVKD. This CDR3 has 15 residues. The CDR3 sequence is CAIRGTALGAYEQYF. CDR3 in DNA: TGTGCCATCAGGGGGACAGCCTTAGGGGCCTACGAGCAGTACTTC.

This clonotype appeared a few times. The genes are TRBV11-2 and TRBJ2-5; maybe TRBD1 (5 bases). There are 17 residues in the CDR3. The ends were cut back, 4 bases at V and 5 bases at J, with 23 bases in the middle. Germline loops: CDR1 SGHAT, CDR2 FQNNGV. The CDR3, as DNA: TGTGCCAGCAGCTCTGGACAAGCTACTAAGGGCAGGGAGACCCAGTACTTC. Protein sequence: CASSSGQATKGRETQYF.

This clonotype has only a few counts. The CDR3: CASSLVDRGEQFF. The DNA of the CDR3 is TGTGCCAGCAGTTTAGTGGACAGGGGTGAGCAGTTCTTC. The V gene is TRBV12-3 or TRBV12-4, the J gene TRBJ2-1, with TRBD1 matching over 9 bases. This CDR3 has 13 amino acids. Trimming took 1 base from V and 9 from J; bases not matched to a gene: 1.

V is TRBV19 and J is TRBJ2-3; 7 bases fit TRBD2. This CDR3 has 15 residues. V dropped 7 bases and J dropped 0; count of bases not matched to a gene: 7. Per the germline V gene, CDR1 is LNHDA and CDR2 is SQIVND (reference sequence). The CDR3 DNA follows: TGTGCCAGTAAATGGAGACTAGCTAGCACAGATACGCAGTATTTT. Amino acid sequence: CASKWRLASTDTQYF.

This rearrangement joins TRBV18 to TRBJ2-1, with 7 bases identical to TRBD1. V lost 1 base, J lost 5 bases, and 5 bases stayed unmatched. Germline assignment: CDR1 KGHSH and CDR2 LQKENI. The length of the CDR3 is 15 residues. The CDR3 loop reads CASSPQTGRHNEQFF. CDR3 coding DNA: TGTGCCAGCTCACCACAGACAGGGCGGCACAATGAGCAGTTCTTC.

The V call is TRBV5-1, the J call TRBJ2-1; D is perhaps TRBD2 (5 bases). Per germline, CDR1 SGHRS and CDR2 YFSETQ. Trimming took 4 bases from V and 9 from J, leaving 17 bases between them. The CDR3 length is 14 residues. CDR3 DNA sequence: TGCGCCAGCAGCCCGGATGCGAGGGTTCGTGAGCAGTTCTTC. Translated: CASSPDARVREQFF.

Many counts were recorded for this clonotype. J is TRBJ2-7 and V is TRBV24-1, with D perhaps TRBD2 (5 bases). Trimming removed 5 bases from V and 4 bases from J, with 5 bases in between. CDR3 length: 11 residues. Looked up from germline, CDR1 is KGHDR and CDR2 is SFDVKD. CDR3 nucleotide sequence: TGTGCCACCAGTGGAGGGTACGAGCAGTACTTC. Its protein product is CATSGGYEQYF.

This clonotype was observed a few times. The genes are TRBV7-2 and TRBJ2-7, with a tentative D call TRBD2 (5 bases). Looked up from germline, CDR1 is SGHTA and CDR2 is FQGNSA. The CDR3 is made up of 14 amino acids. Trimming shortened V by 1 base and J by 6 bases, and 13 bases separated the two germline ends. DNA for the CDR3: TGTGCCAGCAGCTTAGGACGGGAAACCCGCGAGCAGTACTTC. Translating it yields CASSLGRETREQYF.

This clonotype showed up just a few times. This chain connects TRBV5-1 to TRBJ2-1; TRBD2 aligns across 8 bases. This CDR3 comprises 15 residues. Germline-derived CDR1 and CDR2 are SGHRS and YFSETQ. Trimming took 0 bases from V and 6 from J; bases not matched to a gene: 5. The CDR3 coding sequence is TGCGCCAGCAGCTTGGCATTAGCGGGGATCAATGAGCAGTTCTTC. This sequence encodes CASSLALAGINEQFF.

This clonotype showed up just once. The junction does not match germline at one end; this may be a read error. This sequence joins TRBV6-6 and TRBJ1-6; TRBD1 agrees at 10 bases. The germline V gene has CDR1 MNHNY and CDR2 SVGAGI (reference sequence). The CDR3 sequence is 15 residues long. CDR3 amino acids: CASSYSGTGDSPPHF. In DNA, the CDR3 is TGTGCCAGCAGTTACTCGGGGACAGGGGATTCACCCCCCCACTTT.

There are a few counts of this clonotype. The CDR3, as DNA: TGTGCCAGCAGGGGGACCTCGGGCGAGACCCAGTACTTC. Amino acid sequence: CASRGTSGETQYF. The rearrangement joins TRBV12-3 or TRBV12-4 to TRBJ2-5; D tentatively fits TRBD1 or TRBD2 (5 bases each). Trimming left V 6 bases short and J 5 bases short, with 13 bases between. The CDR3 length is 13 residues.

J is TRBJ1-1 and V is TRBV12-3 or TRBV12-4; 9 nucleotides agree with TRBD1. V lost 5 bases and J lost 11; bases outside the gene matches: 12. This CDR3 region has 14 residues. CDR3 bases: TGTGCCAGCAGTCGTACAGGGGGCGGACAGGGGGCTTTCTTT. This encodes CASSRTGGGQGAFF.

In this sample, this clonotype turned up a few times. CDR3 region: CASSTRLLATGETQYF. CDR3 in DNA: TGCGCCAGCAGCACCCGCCTCCTAGCGACCGGAGAGACCCAGTACTTC. This rearrangement joins TRBV5-1 to TRBJ2-5; possibly TRBD2 for D (6 bases). Germline CDR1 SGHRS, CDR2 YFSETQ. The V gene lost 4 bases and the J gene lost 4 bases, with 20 bases spanning the gap. CDR3 length: 16 amino acids.

The chain recombines TRBV15 with TRBJ2-5, with TRBD2 matching 14 bases. CDR1 and CDR2 from the germline V gene are LNHNV and YYDKDF (reference sequence). The CDR3 consists of 21 residues. V gave up 0 bases and J gave up 4 bases; unmatched junction bases: 16. The CDR3: CATSRDLNPGLAGAWGETQYF. CDR3 in DNA: TGTGCCACCAGCAGAGATTTGAACCCGGGACTAGCGGGAGCATGGGGAGAGACCCAGTACTTC.

This chain links TRBV5-1 with TRBJ2-5; no firm D call. The CDR3 is 14 residues long. Deletions cut 0 bases from V and 2 bases from J, with 8 bases between. Germline V CDR1 and CDR2: SGHRS, YFSETQ. The CDR3 is CASSLGVVQETQYF. The CDR3 coding sequence is TGCGCCAGCAGCTTGGGGGTAGTACAAGAGACCCAGTACTTC.

In this sample, this clonotype turned up a few times. V is TRBV20-1 and J is TRBJ2-7, with D possibly called TRBD1 or TRBD2 (5 bases each). The CDR3 covers 14 residues. Per the germline V gene, CDR1 is DFQATT and CDR2 is SNEGSKA (reference sequence). Trimming took 5 bases from V and 0 from J, leaving 14 bases between them. CDR3 DNA: TGCAGTGCTGGGACCATGACCCGCTCCTACGAGCAGTACTTC. Amino acid sequence: CSAGTMTRSYEQYF.

The J gene is TRBJ1-2, the V gene TRBV7-3; 10 bases agree with TRBD1. The CDR3 covers 16 residues. CDR1 is SGHTA, CDR2 FQGTGA, per germline. With 5 bases clipped from V and 1 base from J, the junction kept 7 bases outside the gene matches. CDR3: CASSLTGGLDNYGYTF. DNA of the CDR3: TGTGCCAGCAGCCTGACAGGGGGCTTGGATAACTATGGCTACACCTTC.

The chain combines TRBV7-9 with TRBJ2-3, with D perhaps matching TRBD2 (6 bases). This CDR3 is built from 16 residues. Germline CDR1 SEHNR, CDR2 FQNEAQ (reference sequence). With 10 bases removed from V and 2 bases from J, the gap between germline ends came to 22 bases. The CDR3: CAIEPSARTITDTQYF. DNA of the CDR3: TGTGCCATTGAGCCTTCGGCCCGGACTATCACAGATACGCAGTATTTT.